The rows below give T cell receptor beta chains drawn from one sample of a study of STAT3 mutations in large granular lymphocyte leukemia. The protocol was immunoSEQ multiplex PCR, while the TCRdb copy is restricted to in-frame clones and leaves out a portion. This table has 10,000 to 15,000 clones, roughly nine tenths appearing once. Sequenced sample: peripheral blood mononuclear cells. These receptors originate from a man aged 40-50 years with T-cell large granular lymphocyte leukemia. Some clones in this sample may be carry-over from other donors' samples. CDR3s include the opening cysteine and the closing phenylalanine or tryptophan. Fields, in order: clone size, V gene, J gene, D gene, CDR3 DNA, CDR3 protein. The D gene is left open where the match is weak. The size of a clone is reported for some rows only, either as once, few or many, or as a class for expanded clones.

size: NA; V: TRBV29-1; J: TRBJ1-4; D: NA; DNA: TGCAGCGTTAGGGAGAGAGATGAAAAACTGTTTTTT; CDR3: CSVRERDEKLFF
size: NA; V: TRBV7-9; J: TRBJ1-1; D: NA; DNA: TGTGCCAGCAGCTTTGACAGCCTCACTGAAGCTTTCTTT; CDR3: CASSFDSLTEAFF
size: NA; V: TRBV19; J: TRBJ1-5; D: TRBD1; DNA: TGTGCCAGTAGTATCTCGGGACAGGGTTTCCAGCCCCAGCATTTT; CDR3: CASSISGQGFQPQHF
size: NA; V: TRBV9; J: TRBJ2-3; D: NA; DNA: TGTGCCAGCAGCGTAGACCTCACAGATACGCAGTATTTT; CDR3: CASSVDLTDTQYF
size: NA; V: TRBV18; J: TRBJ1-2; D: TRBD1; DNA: TGTGCCAGCTCATCACAGGGGGACGCCGGCCTCTATGGCTACACCTTC; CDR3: CASSSQGDAGLYGYTF
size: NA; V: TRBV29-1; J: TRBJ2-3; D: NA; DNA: TGCAGCGTAGTAAGCGGGCAAAGCACAGATACGCAGTATTTT; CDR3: CSVVSGQSTDTQYF
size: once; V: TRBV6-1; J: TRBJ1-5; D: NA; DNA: TGTGCCAGCAGAGAGTATAGCAATCAGCCCCAGCATTTT; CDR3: CASREYSNQPQHF
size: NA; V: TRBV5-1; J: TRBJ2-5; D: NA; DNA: TGCGCCAGCAGCTTGTCGGGGGGCGGGAAGACCCAGTACTTC; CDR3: CASSLSGGGKTQYF
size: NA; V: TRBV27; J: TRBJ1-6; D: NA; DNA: TGTGCCAGCAGTTCCCCTTTCCTTGACGGGACTCCAGGGGCCCTCCACTTT; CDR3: CASSSPFLDGTPGALHF
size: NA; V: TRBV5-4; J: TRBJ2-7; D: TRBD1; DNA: TGTGCCAGCAGCTCATCAGGGGGTACCTACGAGCAGTACTTC; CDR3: CASSSSGGTYEQYF
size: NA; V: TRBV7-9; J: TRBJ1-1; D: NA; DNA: TGTGCCAGCAGCGAGTTGTTGAACACTGAAGCTTTCTTT; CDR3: CASSELLNTEAFF
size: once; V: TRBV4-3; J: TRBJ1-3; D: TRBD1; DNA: TGCGCCAGCAGCCATTCGAGTTCGGCCGACAGGGCTGGAAACACCATATATTTT; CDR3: CASSHSSSADRAGNTIYF
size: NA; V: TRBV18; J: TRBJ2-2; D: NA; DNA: TGTGCCAGCTCACCACAGGGGAACACCGGGGAGCTGTTTTTT; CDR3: CASSPQGNTGELFF
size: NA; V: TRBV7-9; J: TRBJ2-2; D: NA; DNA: TGTGCCAGCCCGCAGGGGTACGACACCGGGGAGCTGTTTTTT; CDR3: CASPQGYDTGELFF
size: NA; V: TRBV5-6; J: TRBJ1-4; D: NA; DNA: TGTGCCAGCAGCTTGTATGGAACTAATGAAAAACTGTTTTTT; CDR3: CASSLYGTNEKLFF
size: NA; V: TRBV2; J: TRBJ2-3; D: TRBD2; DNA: TGTGCCAGCAGTCGGGACTACACAGATACGCAGTATTTT; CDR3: CASSRDYTDTQYF
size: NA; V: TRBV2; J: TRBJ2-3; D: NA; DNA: TGTGCCAGCAGTGAGGGCACAGATACGCAGTATTTT; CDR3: CASSEGTDTQYF
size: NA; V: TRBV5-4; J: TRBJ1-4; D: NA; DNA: TGTGCCAGCAGCTTGGGGGTACAGCCTAATGAAAAACTGTTTTTT; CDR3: CASSLGVQPNEKLFF
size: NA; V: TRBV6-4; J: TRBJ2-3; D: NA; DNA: TGTGCCAGCAGTGACTCGTGGACTGGTACGCAGTATTTT; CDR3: CASSDSWTGTQYF
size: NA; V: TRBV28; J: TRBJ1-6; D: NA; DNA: TGTGCCAGCAGCCCAAGGAAGGGCTCCTATAATTCACCCCTCCACTTT; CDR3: CASSPRKGSYNSPLHF
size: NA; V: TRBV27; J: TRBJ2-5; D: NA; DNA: TGTGCCAGCCGTTTATTCTCTTACACCCCGGGGAAAGACAGTCAAGAGACCCAGTACTTC; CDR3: CASRLFSYTPGKDSQETQYF
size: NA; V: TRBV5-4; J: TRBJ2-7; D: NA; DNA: TGTGCCAGCAGCTTCGGGTACGAGCAGTACTTC; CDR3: CASSFGYEQYF
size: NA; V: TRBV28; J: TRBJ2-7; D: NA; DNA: TGTGCCAGCAGTTTAGCAAGAGCCTACGAGCAGTACTTC; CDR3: CASSLARAYEQYF
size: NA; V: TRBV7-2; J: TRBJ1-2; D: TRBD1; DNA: TGTGCCAGCAGCTTAGCACCGGGACAGGGTGGTGGCTACACCTTC; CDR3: CASSLAPGQGGGYTF
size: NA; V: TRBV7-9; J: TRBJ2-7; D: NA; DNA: TGTGCCAGCGTCGGGGGCTCCTACGAGCAGTACTTC; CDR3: CASVGGSYEQYF
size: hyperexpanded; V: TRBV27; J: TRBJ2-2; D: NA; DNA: TGTGCCAGCAGTTTCACTGTAGCCGGGGAGCTGTTTTTT; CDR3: CASSFTVAGELFF
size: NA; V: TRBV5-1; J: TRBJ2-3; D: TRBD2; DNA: TGCGCCAGCAGCTTCGGGACTAGCGGGGGCACAGATACGCAGTATTTT; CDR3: CASSFGTSGGTDTQYF
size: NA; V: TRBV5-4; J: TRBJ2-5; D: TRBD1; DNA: TGTGCCAGCAGCGCGTCCAGGGGGTGGGAGACCCAGTACTTC; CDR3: CASSASRGWETQYF
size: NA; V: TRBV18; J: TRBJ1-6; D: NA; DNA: TGTGCCAGCTCACTGAATGGGGCCCTACCTAATAATTCACCCCTCCACTTT; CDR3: CASSLNGALPNNSPLHF
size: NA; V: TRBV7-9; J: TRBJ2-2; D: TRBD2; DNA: TGTGCCAGCCCAGCGGGGGGTTTTAACACCGGGGAGCTGTTTTTT; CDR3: CASPAGGFNTGELFF
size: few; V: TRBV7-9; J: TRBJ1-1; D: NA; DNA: TGTGCCAGCAGCTTGGACACTGAAGCTTTCTTT; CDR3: CASSLDTEAFF
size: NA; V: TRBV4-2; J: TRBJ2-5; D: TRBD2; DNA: TGTGCCAGCAGCCAATCGGGGGGGCGGGGTCATAAAGAGACCCAGTACTTC; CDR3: CASSQSGGRGHKETQYF
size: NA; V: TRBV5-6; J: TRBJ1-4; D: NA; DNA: TGTGCCAGCAGCTTTGGTCGTAGGGGTGAAAAACTGTTTTTT; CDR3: CASSFGRRGEKLFF
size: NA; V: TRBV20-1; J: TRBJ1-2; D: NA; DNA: TGCAGTGCTAGAATGCCGTATGGCTACACCTTC; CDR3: CSARMPYGYTF
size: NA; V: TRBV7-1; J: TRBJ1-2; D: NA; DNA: TGTGCCAGCAGCTCCAGGGAGAACTATGGCTACACCTTC; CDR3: CASSSRENYGYTF
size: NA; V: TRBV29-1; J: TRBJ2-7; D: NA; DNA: TGCAGCGTTGGAGAAGGGGGGGTACGCGAGCAGTACTTC; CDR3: CSVGEGGVREQYF
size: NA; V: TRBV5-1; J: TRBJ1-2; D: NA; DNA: TGCGCCAGCAGCTTGGGCCAGGAGAGTAACTATGGCTACACCTTC; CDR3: CASSLGQESNYGYTF
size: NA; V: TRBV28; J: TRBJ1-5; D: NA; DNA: TGTGCCAGCAGTTTAGGCGTTTATAGCAATCAGCCCCAGCATTTT; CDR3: CASSLGVYSNQPQHF
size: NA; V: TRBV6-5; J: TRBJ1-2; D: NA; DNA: TGTGCCAGCAGTTACGAGACCCGGGGGTATGGCTACACCTTC; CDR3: CASSYETRGYGYTF
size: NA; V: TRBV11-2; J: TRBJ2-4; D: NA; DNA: TGTGCCAGCAGCTACGGGACAGCCAAAAACATTCAGTACTTC; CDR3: CASSYGTAKNIQYF
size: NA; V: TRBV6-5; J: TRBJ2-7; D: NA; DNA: TGTGCCAGCAGTTACGGCAGCGAGCAGTACTTC; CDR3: CASSYGSEQYF
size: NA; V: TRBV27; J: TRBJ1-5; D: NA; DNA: TGTGCCAGCAGTCTCCAAAGCAATCAGCCCCAGCATTTT; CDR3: CASSLQSNQPQHF
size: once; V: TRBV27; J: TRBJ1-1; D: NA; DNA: TGTGCCAGCAGTTTCGGGTTGACCACTGAAGCTTTCTTT; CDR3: CASSFGLTTEAFF
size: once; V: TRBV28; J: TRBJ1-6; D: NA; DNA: TGTGCCAGCAGTCCGCGACGTTATAATTCACCCCTCCACTTT; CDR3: CASSPRRYNSPLHF
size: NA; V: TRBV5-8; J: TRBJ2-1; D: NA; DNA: TGTGCCAGCAGCTTGTTCCTCGGGGCTGGGAGAAATGAGCAGTTCTTC; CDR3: CASSLFLGAGRNEQFF
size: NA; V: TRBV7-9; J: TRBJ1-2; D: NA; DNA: TGTGCCAGCAGTTTTTCCCAGGGGCCCGGCTACACCTTC; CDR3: CASSFSQGPGYTF
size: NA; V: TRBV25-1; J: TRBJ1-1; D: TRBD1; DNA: TGTGCCAGCAGTGCGGAACCAGGGACAGGACTGAACACTGAAGCTTTCTTT; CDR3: CASSAEPGTGLNTEAFF
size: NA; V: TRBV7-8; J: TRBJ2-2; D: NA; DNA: TGTGCCAGCAGCCGGACGGTTACGAACACCGGGGAGCTGTTTTTT; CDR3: CASSRTVTNTGELFF
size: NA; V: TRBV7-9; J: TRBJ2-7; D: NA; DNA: TGTGCCAGCAGCTTAGCCAGTGTCGGGTCCTACGAGCAGTACTTC; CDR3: CASSLASVGSYEQYF
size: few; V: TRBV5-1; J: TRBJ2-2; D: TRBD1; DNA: TGCGCCAGCAGCCTTAACAGGGGGGTTACCGGGGAGCTGTTTTTT; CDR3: CASSLNRGVTGELFF
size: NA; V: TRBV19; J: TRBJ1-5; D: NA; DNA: TGTGCCAGTACCCCGGGGGCTTTCAGCAATCAGCCCCAGCATTTT; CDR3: CASTPGAFSNQPQHF
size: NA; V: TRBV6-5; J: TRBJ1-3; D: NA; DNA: TGTGCCAGCAGTTACTCGTCGAACGCTGGAAACACCATATATTTT; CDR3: CASSYSSNAGNTIYF
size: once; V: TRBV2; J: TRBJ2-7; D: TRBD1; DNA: TGTGCCAGCACTAACGTCCCCGCCGGGACAGGGTATTCGGAGCAGTACTTC; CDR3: CASTNVPAGTGYSEQYF
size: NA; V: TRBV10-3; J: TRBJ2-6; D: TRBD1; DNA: TGTGCCATCAGCCCCGCCGGACAGGGAACCGGGGCCAACGTCCTGACTTTC; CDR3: CAISPAGQGTGANVLTF
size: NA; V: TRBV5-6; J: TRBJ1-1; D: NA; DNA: TGTGCCAGCAGCTTGAAAATACCGGAGATGAACACTGAAGCTTTCTTT; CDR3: CASSLKIPEMNTEAFF
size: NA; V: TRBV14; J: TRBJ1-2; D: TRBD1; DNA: TGTGCCAGCAGCGACAGGGGGAGTTATGGCTACACCTTC; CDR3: CASSDRGSYGYTF
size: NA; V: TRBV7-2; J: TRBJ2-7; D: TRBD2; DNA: TGTGCCAGCAGCCCCAGCGGGGGGAGCTCCTACGAGCAGTACTTC; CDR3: CASSPSGGSSYEQYF
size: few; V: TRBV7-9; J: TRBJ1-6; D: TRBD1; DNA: TGTGCCAGCAGCGTCCTGGGACAGGGTAGTTCACCCCTCCACTTT; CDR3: CASSVLGQGSSPLHF
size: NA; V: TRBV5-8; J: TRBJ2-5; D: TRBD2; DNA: TGTGCCAGCAGCCCGACCGGGACTAAGCTGGAGACCCAGTACTTC; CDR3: CASSPTGTKLETQYF